This entry is about one T cell receptor (beta chain). Authors' data handling: By means of reference gene primer amplification, nucleated cell counts were estimated. Clones were read by immunoSEQ multiplex PCR, and TCRdb kept only the in-frame ones, dropping some. V, J and clone size were drawn from that table, and D and trimming were deduced from the DNA. The sample includes about 150,000 clones, 80% to 90% of them seen just once. CDR1 and CDR2 (germline): MNHNS, SASEGT. Between the trimmed V and J ends, which lost 4 bases and 0 bases, there was a span of 13 bases. The CDR3 runs 16 residues. This specimen belongs to a study of blood T cell repertoires in COVID-19. Study overall: Whether acute or convalescent, the COVID-19 samples came from the United States, Italy and Spain. PBMCs, B-cell-depleted T cells, or T cells provided the cDNA or gDNA that made up the material.

This chain links TRBV6-1 with TRBJ1-3; possibly TRBD1 for D (6 bases). Specimen: peripheral blood. The TCR comes from a man aged 80 or over with acute or convalescent COVID-19. CDR3 nucleotides: TGTGCCAGCAGTGTTGTGAGGGGGACCTCTGGAAACACCATATATTTT. Translating it yields CASSVVRGTSGNTIYF.